The 20 T cell receptor beta chains listed next were all sequenced from one sample in a study of shared clonotypes between healthy human individuals. The assay was immunoSEQ multiplex PCR, and TCRdb's table has in-frame clones only and misses some. Of some 800,000 clones in the sample, more than 85% are singletons; the top ten hold less than 25%. Selected positively for CCR7 and CD45RO-negative, naive CD8 cells excluded terminally differentiated effector memory CD45RA+ cells. The sample taken for sequencing was naive CD8+ T cells sorted from blood. These receptors originate from a young man in good health.

The chain joins TRBV19 to TRBJ2-1; unclear D gene. Germline CDR1 reads LNHDA; CDR2 reads SQIVND (reference sequence). This CDR3 has 13 amino acids. V lost 3 bases, J lost 4 bases, and 7 bases lay in between. The CDR3, as DNA: TGTGCCAGTAGTATTACTATATACAATGAGCAGTTCTTC. It is translated as CASSITIYNEQFF.

The chain employs TRBV5-5 and TRBJ2-1, with D perhaps matching TRBD1 (5 bases). Germline V gene lookup returns CDR1 SGHKS and CDR2 YYEKEE (reference sequence). V gave up 1 base and J gave up 8 bases, with 13 bases separating them. This CDR3 contains 14 residues. The CDR3 loop reads CASSLYWGSDEQFF. CDR3 DNA sequence: TGTGCCAGCAGCTTGTACTGGGGCAGCGATGAGCAGTTCTTC. The full variable domain, with the rest looked up from reference TRBV5-5 and TRBJ2-1, is DAGVTQSPTHLIKTRGQQVTLRCSPISGHKSVSWYQQVLGQGPQFIFQYYEKEERGRGNFPDRFSARQFPNYSSELNVNALLLGDSALYLCASSLYWGSDEQFFGPGTRLTVL.

V is TRBV14 and J is TRBJ2-7; TRBD1 aligns across 8 bases. Germline V CDR1 and CDR2: SGHDN, FVKESK. The CDR3 is made up of 15 amino acids. The V segment lost 1 base and the J segment 3 bases; nucleotides outside the gene matches: 5. The CDR3 DNA is TGTGCCAGCAGCCAAGGCTCAGGGGGCTTCTACGAGCAGTACTTC. Translating gives CASSQGSGGFYEQYF.

This sequence joins TRBV27 and TRBJ2-7; 10 nucleotides line up with TRBD1. J lost 4 bases, V lost 2 bases, and 2 bases had no gene match. Germline assignment: CDR1 MNHEY and CDR2 SMNVEV (reference sequence). CDR3 size: 14 residues. The CDR3 DNA is TGTGCCAGCAGTTTAAGGACAGGGGGGTACGAGCAGTACTTC. Its translation: CASSLRTGGYEQYF.

The chain combines TRBV29-1 with TRBJ2-3; D is possibly TRBD1 or TRBD2 (6 bases each). The CDR3 contains 16 residues. Trimming cost V 6 bases and J 2 bases, with 21 bases left between them. CDR1 SQVTM and CDR2 ANQGSEA come from the germline V gene. CDR3: CSVGGTSPMITDTQYF. In DNA form, the CDR3 reads TGCAGCGTAGGGGGAACTAGCCCGATGATCACAGATACGCAGTATTTT.

The chain uses TRBV9 and TRBJ2-7; 7 bases are a match to TRBD2. There are 14 residues in the CDR3. V dropped 3 bases and J dropped 7; count of bases not matched to a gene: 10. CDR1 and CDR2 (germline): SGDLS, YYNGEE. DNA for the CDR3: TGTGCCAGCAGCGCAGGACTAGAGGTGGGGGAGCAGTACTTC. It specifies CASSAGLEVGEQYF.

The chain couples TRBV7-2 to TRBJ1-1; 9 positions match TRBD1. The CDR3 consists of 18 residues. Losses at the gene ends were 5 bases for V and 0 bases for J; bases not matched to a gene: 13. Germline assignment: CDR1 SGHTA and CDR2 FQGNSA. The chain's CDR3 is CASSVRDRDFLMNTEAFF. The CDR3 nucleotides are TGTGCCAGCAGCGTCCGGGACAGGGATTTTCTTATGAACACTGAAGCTTTCTTT.

V is TRBV4-1 and J is TRBJ2-7; the D is unclear. This CDR3 contains 13 residues. Trimming cost V 5 bases and J 2 bases, with 10 bases left between them. Germline CDR1 and CDR2: MGHRA and YSYEKL. The CDR3: CASSGDRAYEQYF. The CDR3 DNA reads as TGCGCCAGCAGCGGCGACCGTGCCTACGAGCAGTACTTC.

The gene calls are TRBV7-2 and TRBJ2-2; possibly TRBD1 or TRBD2 for D (6 bases each). The CDR3 is 15 amino acids. The germline gives CDR1 SGHTA, CDR2 FQGNSA. V dropped 5 bases and J dropped 7 bases, with 17 bases sitting between them. CDR3: CASSITSRGHGELFF. The CDR3 DNA follows: TGTGCCAGCAGCATAACTAGCCGGGGGCACGGGGAGCTGTTTTTT.

In DNA, the CDR3 is TGTGCCAGCAGCTTAAGGGGGGCCCGGCCGGATGAAAAACTGTTTTTT. This translates into CASSLRGARPDEKLFF. The chain has TRBV7-2 and TRBJ1-4, with TRBD1 as a possible D gene (6 bases). Germline assignment: CDR1 SGHTA and CDR2 FQGNSA. The CDR3 loop spans 16 amino acids. Trimming removed 2 bases at V and 6 bases at J, with 16 bases between. Using reference TRBV7-2 and TRBJ1-4 for the parts outside the CDR3, the full variable domain is GAGVSQSPSNKVTEKGKDVELRCDPISGHTALYWYRQSLGQGLEFLIYFQGNSAPDKSGLPSDRFSAERTGGSVSTLTIQRTQQEDSAVYLCASSLRGARPDEKLFFGSGTQLSVL.

The chain couples TRBV7-9 to TRBJ2-1; 8 bases are a match to TRBD2. The CDR3 is 14 residues long. With V trimmed by 10 bases and J by 6 bases, 11 bases remained unmatched. CDR1 SEHNR and CDR2 FQNEAQ come from the germline V gene (reference sequence). This CDR3 is CAITPGGGSNEQFF. The CDR3 DNA reads as TGTGCCATTACGCCGGGAGGGGGAAGCAATGAGCAGTTCTTC.

V and J are TRBV9 and TRBJ2-2; 12 nucleotides agree with TRBD2. Trimming took 4 bases from V and 6 from J; bases not matched to a gene: 7. Germline-derived CDR1 and CDR2 are SGDLS and YYNGEE. The CDR3 runs 16 residues. The CDR3 loop is CASSTRLAGEAGELFF. The CDR3 nucleotides are TGTGCCAGCAGCACCCGACTAGCGGGAGAGGCCGGGGAGCTGTTTTTT.

The genes are TRBV27 and TRBJ2-3; D may match TRBD1 or TRBD2 (5 bases each). This CDR3 comprises 13 residues. V gave up 6 bases and J gave up 2 bases, with 9 bases separating them. Germline V gene sequence: CDR1 MNHEY, CDR2 SMNVEV (reference sequence). DNA for the CDR3: TGTGCCAGCAGCGGGACGAACACAGATACGCAGTATTTT. This translates into CASSGTNTDTQYF.

The chain recombines TRBV28 with TRBJ2-1; 8 nucleotides line up with TRBD2. With V trimmed by 5 bases and J by 5 bases, 8 bases remained unmatched. Germline values: CDR1 MDHEN, CDR2 SYDVKM. This CDR3 has 15 residues. The CDR3 loop is CASSPGTSIHNEQFF. In DNA form, the CDR3 reads TGTGCCAGCAGTCCCGGGACTAGTATCCACAATGAGCAGTTCTTC.

In this sample, this clone turned up once. The V and J genes are TRBV6-5 and TRBJ1-2, with D tentatively TRBD1 (6 bases). The CDR3 is 13 amino acids. Trimming shortened V by 5 bases and J by 4 bases, and 11 bases separated the two germline ends. Germline-derived CDR1 and CDR2 are MNHEY and SVGAGI. The CDR3 DNA follows: TGTGCCAGCAGTGACGGACAGTTCTATGGCTACACCTTC. It is translated as CASSDGQFYGYTF.

The sample holds one count of this clone. This chain uses TRBV7-9 with TRBJ2-1; TRBD2 aligns across 13 bases. The CDR3 sequence is 17 residues long. Germline-derived CDR1 and CDR2 are SEHNR and FQNEAQ (reference sequence). The V and J ends lost 8 bases and 3 bases, in that order; junction bases with no gene match: 10. DNA for the CDR3: TGTGCCAGCGCCTCCGGGACTAGCGGGACGGACTACAATGAGCAGTTCTTC. Its translation: CASASGTSGTDYNEQFF.

The chain is built from TRBV27 and TRBJ2-3; possible D gene TRBD1, 5 bases. In germline, CDR1 is MNHEY, CDR2 SMNVEV (reference sequence). V was cut by 0 bases and J by 0 bases, with 10 bases left in between. The CDR3 is 16 residues long. The CDR3 DNA reads as TGTGCCAGCAGTTTATCTCCCAGGGCCAGCACAGATACGCAGTATTTT. Its protein product is CASSLSPRASTDTQYF.

This chain links TRBV13 with TRBJ2-1, with 7 positions matching TRBD2. Germline V CDR1 and CDR2: PRHDT, FYEKMQ (reference sequence). The CDR3 loop spans 12 amino acids. After removal of 5 bases from V and 10 bases from J, the junction contained 5 bases not matched to a gene. The CDR3 spells CASSTLGGEQFF. DNA of the CDR3: TGTGCCAGCAGCACCCTGGGAGGGGAGCAGTTCTTC.

This chain uses TRBV5-5 with TRBJ2-1; D is tentatively TRBD1 or TRBD2 (6 bases each). Trimming left V 7 bases short and J 7 bases short, with 24 bases between. The CDR3 is 16 amino acids. CDR1 SGHKS and CDR2 YYEKEE come from the germline V gene (reference sequence). The CDR3 sequence: CASRKVSRGLGNEQFF. The CDR3 DNA sequence: TGTGCCAGCCGGAAGGTGAGCAGGGGACTCGGGAATGAGCAGTTCTTC. Supplemented by reference TRBV5-5 and TRBJ2-1, the full variable domain reads DAGVTQSPTHLIKTRGQQVTLRCSPISGHKSVSWYQQVLGQGPQFIFQYYEKEERGRGNFPDRFSARQFPNYSSELNVNALLLGDSALYLCASRKVSRGLGNEQFFGPGTRLTVL.

The chain carries TRBV4-1 and TRBJ2-7; no clear D. Germline CDR1 is MGHRA and CDR2 is YSYEKL. V shed 0 bases and J shed 0 bases, with 9 bases lying between them. The CDR3 totals 15 residues. The CDR3 sequence: CASSQERAASYEQYF. For the CDR3, the DNA is TGCGCCAGCAGCCAAGAAAGGGCCGCCTCCTACGAGCAGTACTTC.